The source of this T cell receptor (beta chain) is a study of cytomegalovirus exposure and HLA in healthy donors. As concerns this clone: Its cognate antigen is unknown. At the DNA level, this CDR3 is encoded by other sequences in the same sample as well.

Study outcomes and limitations: Prediction of most subjects' HLA-A and HLA-B alleles by TCR beta sequences was reportedly accurate.

Germline V gives CDR1 MDHEN, CDR2 SYDVKM. V was shortened by 5 bases and J by 3 bases, with 2 bases between the two germline ends. CDR3 size: 10 residues. A multiplex PCR was run with 60 Vbeta primers and 13 Jbeta primers. The method was immunoSEQ multiplex PCR; TCRdb's version includes in-frame clones alone and lacks a portion of them. This sample yields approximately 130,000 clones, of which 77% are seen a single time; 4.5% to 6% belongs to the top ten. Sequences were obtained from PBMCs. This TCR came from a man younger than 35 in good health and CMV-seropositive. The J gene is TRBJ2-7, the V gene TRBV28; no firm D call. The CDR3 region has the DNA TGTGCCAGCAGTCTCTACGAGCAGTACTTC. This encodes CASSLYEQYF.